This T cell receptor (beta chain) derives from a study of human T cells and chemical hapten exposure. About the research overall: Patch tests containing 0.01% DPC, applied to the upper back, were read at 6 days.

Stated time point: patch test 2, 6 weeks after DPC sensitization. Treatment noted: therapeutic diphenylcyclopropenone sensitization with weekly scalp DPC. Donation of samples came from alopecia patients who were 18 to 70 years old and suitable for DPC. TCRdb processed the RACE reads anew with MiXCR; each CDR3 protein has one entry. The sample records under 75,000 distinct CDR3 sequences, over 6.5% being singletons. CDR3 size: 15 residues. In germline, CDR1 is SGDLS, CDR2 YYNGEE. The V gene lost 4 bases and the J gene lost 0 bases, with 11 bases spanning the gap. This chain links TRBV9 with TRBJ1-5, with D possibly TRBD1 on 6 matching bases. This TCR came from a woman between 45 and 65 years old with alopecia areata. Some clones in this sample may be carry-over from other donors' samples. Sequencing was performed on whole blood, taken in connection with sensitization to the hapten diphenylcyclopropenone (DPC). CDR3 amino acids: CASSPAGDSNQPQHF. The CDR3 nucleotides read TGTGCCAGCAGCCCCGCAGGGGATAGCAATCAGCCCCAGCATTTT.